The sample holds a few counts of the clone carrying this TCR beta chain. The data were taken from a study of blood T cell repertoires in COVID-19. The wider study: The origin of the acute and convalescent COVID-19 samples was the United States, Italy and Spain.

How the authors handled the data: Nucleated cell counts were estimated from reference gene primer amplification. The assay was immunoSEQ multiplex PCR, and TCRdb's table has in-frame clones only and misses some. From that table come the V and J calls and clone size; the DNA was used to work out D and trimming. The table shows around 200,000 clones, with approximately 83% occurring only once. Patients of the Seattle cohort, enrolled during active infection, were followed longitudinally. CDR1 is SGDLS, CDR2 YYNGEE, per germline. After removal of 3 bases from V and 4 bases from J, the junction contained 7 bases not matched to a gene. The CDR3 spans 15 residues.

The receptor comes from a woman in her forties with COVID-19, enrolled during active disease. The specimen was peripheral blood. The chain is built from TRBV9 and TRBJ2-1, with 7 bases matching TRBD1. CDR3 DNA: TGTGCCAGCAGCGCAGGGACAGAGCTGTACAATGAGCAGTTCTTC. It is translated as CASSAGTELYNEQFF.